This TCR beta chain is from a study of T cells in Graves' hyperthyroidism and ophthalmopathy. Ophthalmopathy patients all had a Clinical Activity Score of at least 3, a NOSPECS grade of at least 4 and disease under 3 months old. The study based diagnoses on clinical symptoms, serum thyroxine and TRAb, thyroid ultrasound and orbital computed tomography. PBMCs were derived from roughly 10 ml fresh peripheral blood. Amplified TCR beta CDR3 regions derived from RNA transcripts. HTBI primers drove first-round RT-PCR of the TCR CDR3. TCRdb re-called the multiplex PCR reads with MiXCR, one entry per CDR3 protein. The sample lists over 500,000 distinct CDR3 sequences; around 16% were seen once. This clonotype was seen ten or more times. J was trimmed by 5 bases and V by 5 bases; bases with no gene match: 10. Germline CDR1 SEHNR, CDR2 FQNEAQ (reference sequence). CDR3 length: 16 amino acids.

The chain combines TRBV7-9 with TRBJ2-7; 12 bases fit TRBD1. The receptor was derived from a woman aged 30 to 39 with Graves' ophthalmopathy. Sequences were obtained from blood. As DNA, the CDR3 is TGTGCCAGCAGCCCGTCGAGGGGACAGGGGGCACACGAGCAGTACTTC. It yields the protein CASSPSRGQGAHEQYF.